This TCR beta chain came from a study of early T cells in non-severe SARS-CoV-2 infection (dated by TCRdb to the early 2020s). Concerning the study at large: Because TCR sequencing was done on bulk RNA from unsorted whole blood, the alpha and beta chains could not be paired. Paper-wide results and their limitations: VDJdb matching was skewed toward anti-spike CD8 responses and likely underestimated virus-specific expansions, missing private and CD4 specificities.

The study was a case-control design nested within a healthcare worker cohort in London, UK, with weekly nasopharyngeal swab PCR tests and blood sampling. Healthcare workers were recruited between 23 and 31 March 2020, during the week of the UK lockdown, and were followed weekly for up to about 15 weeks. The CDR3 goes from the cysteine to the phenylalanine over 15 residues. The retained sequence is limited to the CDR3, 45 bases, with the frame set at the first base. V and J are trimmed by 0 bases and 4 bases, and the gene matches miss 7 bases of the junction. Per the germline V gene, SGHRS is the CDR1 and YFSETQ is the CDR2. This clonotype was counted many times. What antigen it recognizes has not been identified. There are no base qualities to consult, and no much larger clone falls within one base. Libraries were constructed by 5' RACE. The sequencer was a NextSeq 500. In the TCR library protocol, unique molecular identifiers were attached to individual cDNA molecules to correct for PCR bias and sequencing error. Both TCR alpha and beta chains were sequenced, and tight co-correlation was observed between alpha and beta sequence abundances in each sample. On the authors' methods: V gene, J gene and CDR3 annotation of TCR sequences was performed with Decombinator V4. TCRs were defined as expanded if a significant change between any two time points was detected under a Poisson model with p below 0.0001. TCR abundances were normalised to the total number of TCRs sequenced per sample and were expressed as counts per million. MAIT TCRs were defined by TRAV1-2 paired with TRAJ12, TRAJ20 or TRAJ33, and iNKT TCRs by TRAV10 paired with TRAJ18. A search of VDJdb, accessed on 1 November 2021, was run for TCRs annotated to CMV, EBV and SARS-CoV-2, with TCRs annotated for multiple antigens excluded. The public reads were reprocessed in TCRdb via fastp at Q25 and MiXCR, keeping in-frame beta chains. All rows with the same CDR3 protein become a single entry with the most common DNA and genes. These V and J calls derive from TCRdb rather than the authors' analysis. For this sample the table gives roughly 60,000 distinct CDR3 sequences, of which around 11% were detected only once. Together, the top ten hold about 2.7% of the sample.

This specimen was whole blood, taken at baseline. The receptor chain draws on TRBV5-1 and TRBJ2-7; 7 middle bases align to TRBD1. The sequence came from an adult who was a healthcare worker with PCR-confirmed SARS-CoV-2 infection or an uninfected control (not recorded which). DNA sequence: TGCGCCAGCAGCTTGGTCGGGACAGAGTTTTACGAGCAGTACTTC. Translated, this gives CASSLVGTEFYEQYF.